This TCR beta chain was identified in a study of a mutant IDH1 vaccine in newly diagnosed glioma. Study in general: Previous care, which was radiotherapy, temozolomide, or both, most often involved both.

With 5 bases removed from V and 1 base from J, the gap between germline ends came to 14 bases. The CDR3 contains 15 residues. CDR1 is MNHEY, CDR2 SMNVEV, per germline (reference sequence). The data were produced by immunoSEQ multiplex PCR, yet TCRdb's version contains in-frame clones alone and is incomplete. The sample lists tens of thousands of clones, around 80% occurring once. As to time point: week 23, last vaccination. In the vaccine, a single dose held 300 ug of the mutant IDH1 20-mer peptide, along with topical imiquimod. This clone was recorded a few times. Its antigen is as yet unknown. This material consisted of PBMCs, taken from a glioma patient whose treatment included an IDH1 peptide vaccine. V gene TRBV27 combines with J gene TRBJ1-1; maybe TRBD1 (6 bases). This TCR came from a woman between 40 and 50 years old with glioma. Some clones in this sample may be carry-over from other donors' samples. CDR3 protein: CASSPYRGTNTEAFF. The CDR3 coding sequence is TGTGCCAGCAGTCCGTATAGGGGGACGAACACTGAAGCTTTCTTT.